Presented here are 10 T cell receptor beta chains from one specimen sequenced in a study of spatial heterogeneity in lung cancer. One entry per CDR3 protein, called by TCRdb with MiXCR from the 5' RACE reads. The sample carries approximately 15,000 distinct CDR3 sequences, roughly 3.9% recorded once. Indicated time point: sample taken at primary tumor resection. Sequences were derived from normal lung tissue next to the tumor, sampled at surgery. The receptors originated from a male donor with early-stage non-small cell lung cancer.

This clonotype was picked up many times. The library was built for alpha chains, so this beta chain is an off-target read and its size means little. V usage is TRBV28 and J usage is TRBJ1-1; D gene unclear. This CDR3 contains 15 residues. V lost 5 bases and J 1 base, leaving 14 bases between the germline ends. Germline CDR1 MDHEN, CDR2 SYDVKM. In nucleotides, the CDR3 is TGTGCCAGCAGTCCCCACACGGTCCCGAACACTGAAGCTTTCTTT. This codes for CASSPHTVPNTEAFF.

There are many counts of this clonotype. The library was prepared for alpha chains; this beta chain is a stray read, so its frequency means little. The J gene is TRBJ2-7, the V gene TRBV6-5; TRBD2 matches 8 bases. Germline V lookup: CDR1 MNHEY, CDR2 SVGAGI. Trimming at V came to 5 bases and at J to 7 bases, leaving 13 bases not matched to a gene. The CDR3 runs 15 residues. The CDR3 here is CASSATGTSLGEQYF. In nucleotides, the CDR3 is TGTGCCAGCAGTGCTACCGGGACTAGTCTGGGTGAGCAGTACTTC.

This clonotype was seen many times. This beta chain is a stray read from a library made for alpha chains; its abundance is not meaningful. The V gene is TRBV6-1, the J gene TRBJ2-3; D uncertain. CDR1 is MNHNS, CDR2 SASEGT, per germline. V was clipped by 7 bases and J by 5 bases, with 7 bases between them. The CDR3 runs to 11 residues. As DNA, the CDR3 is TGTGCCAGCACAAAGGGAGATACGCAGTATTTT. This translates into CASTKGDTQYF.

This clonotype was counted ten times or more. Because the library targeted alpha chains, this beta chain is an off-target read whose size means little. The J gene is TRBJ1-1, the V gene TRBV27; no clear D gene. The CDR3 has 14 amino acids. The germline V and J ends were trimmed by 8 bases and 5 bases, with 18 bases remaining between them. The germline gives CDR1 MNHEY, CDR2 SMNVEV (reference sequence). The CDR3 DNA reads TGTGCCAGCGCCCAATTTTCCAGAGGTACTGAAGCTTTCTTT. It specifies CASAQFSRGTEAFF.

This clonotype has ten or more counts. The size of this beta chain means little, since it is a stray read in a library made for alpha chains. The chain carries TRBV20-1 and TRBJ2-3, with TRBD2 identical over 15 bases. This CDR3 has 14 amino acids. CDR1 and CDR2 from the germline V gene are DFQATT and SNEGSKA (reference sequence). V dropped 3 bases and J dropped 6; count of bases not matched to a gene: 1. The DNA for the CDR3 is TGCAGTGCTAGGGGACTAGCGGGAGGTGATACGCAGTATTTT. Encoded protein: CSARGLAGGDTQYF.

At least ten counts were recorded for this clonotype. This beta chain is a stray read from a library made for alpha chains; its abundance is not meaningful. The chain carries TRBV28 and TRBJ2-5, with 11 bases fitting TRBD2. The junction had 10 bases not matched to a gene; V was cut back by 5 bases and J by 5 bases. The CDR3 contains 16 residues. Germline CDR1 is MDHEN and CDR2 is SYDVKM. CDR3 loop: CASSAYLAGGTETQYF. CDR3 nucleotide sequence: TGTGCCAGCAGTGCCTACCTAGCGGGAGGTACTGAGACCCAGTACTTC.

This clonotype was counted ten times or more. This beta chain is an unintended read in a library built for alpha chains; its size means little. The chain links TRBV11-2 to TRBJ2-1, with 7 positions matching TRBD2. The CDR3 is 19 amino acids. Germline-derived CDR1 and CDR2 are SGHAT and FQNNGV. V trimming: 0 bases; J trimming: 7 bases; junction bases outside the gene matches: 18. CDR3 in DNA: TGTGCCAGCAGCTTAGATTACGGTCTAGCGGACGGCGATTTGAATGAGCAGTTCTTC. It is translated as CASSLDYGLADGDLNEQFF.

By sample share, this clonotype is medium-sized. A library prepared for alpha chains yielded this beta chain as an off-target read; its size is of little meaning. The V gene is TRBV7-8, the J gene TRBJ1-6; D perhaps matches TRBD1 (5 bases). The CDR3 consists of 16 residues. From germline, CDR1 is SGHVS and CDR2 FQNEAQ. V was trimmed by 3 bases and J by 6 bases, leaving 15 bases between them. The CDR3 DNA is TGTGCCAGCAGCTTCGGGGCGATCGCGATTAATTCACCCCTCCACTTT. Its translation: CASSFGAIAINSPLHF.

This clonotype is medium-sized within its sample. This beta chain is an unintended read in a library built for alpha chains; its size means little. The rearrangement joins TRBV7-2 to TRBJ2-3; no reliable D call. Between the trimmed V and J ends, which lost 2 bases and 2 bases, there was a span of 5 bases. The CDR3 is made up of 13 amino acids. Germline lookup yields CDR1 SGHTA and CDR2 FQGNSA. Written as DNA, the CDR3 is TGTGCCAGCAGCTTAAAACTCACAGATACGCAGTATTTT. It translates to CASSLKLTDTQYF.

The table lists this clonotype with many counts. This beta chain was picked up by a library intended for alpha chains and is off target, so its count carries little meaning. The CDR3 coding sequence is TGTGCCACCAGCAGAGGACAGGGCGATGGCACTGAAGCTTTCTTT. This codes for CATSRGQGDGTEAFF. The V gene is TRBV15, the J gene TRBJ1-1; TRBD1 matches at 7 bases. The CDR3 totals 15 residues. Germline V gives CDR1 LNHNV, CDR2 YYDKDF (reference sequence). Trimming took 1 base from V and 4 from J; bases not matched to a gene: 6.